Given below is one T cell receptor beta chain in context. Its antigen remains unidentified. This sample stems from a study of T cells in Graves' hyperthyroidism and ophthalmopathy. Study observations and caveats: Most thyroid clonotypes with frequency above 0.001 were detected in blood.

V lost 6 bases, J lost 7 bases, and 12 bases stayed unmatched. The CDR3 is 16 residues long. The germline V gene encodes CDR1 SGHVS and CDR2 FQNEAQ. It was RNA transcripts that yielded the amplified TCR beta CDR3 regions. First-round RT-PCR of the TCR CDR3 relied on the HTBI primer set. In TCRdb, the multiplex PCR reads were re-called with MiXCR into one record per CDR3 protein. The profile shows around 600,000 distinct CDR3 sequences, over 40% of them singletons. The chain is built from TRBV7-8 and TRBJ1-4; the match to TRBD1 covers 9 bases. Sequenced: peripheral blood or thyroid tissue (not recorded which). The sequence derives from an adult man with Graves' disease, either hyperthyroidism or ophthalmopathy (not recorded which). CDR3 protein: CASSFPGTGNTEKLFF. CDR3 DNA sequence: TGTGCCAGCAGTTTCCCCGGGACAGGGAACACTGAAAAACTGTTTTTT.